These 23 T cell receptor beta chains were sequenced from one sample in a study of blood T cell repertoires in COVID-19. Clones were read by immunoSEQ multiplex PCR, and TCRdb kept only the in-frame ones, dropping some. The sample holds nearly 350,000 clones, approximately 84% seen once. The specimen sequenced was PBMCs or T cells enriched from blood (not recorded which). These receptors were obtained from a woman in her 30s who had recovered from COVID-19.

This chain connects TRBV9 to TRBJ2-7; tentatively, D is TRBD1 (6 bases). Germline-derived CDR1 and CDR2 are SGDLS and YYNGEE. The CDR3 is 15 residues long. Trimming left V 4 bases short and J 3 bases short, with 17 bases between. The CDR3 nucleotides are TGTGCCAGCAGCTTCACCCCGGGACACATCTACGAGCAGTACTTC. Translating it yields CASSFTPGHIYEQYF. Drawing the rest from reference TRBV9 and TRBJ2-7, the complete variable domain is DSGVTQTPKHLITATGQRVTLRCSPRSGDLSVYWYQQSLDQGLQFLIQYYNGEERAKGNILERFSAQQFPDLHSELNLSSLELGDSALYFCASSFTPGHIYEQYFGPGTRLTVT.

J is TRBJ2-1 and V is TRBV5-1, with D possibly being TRBD2 (7 bases). Germline V gene sequence: CDR1 SGHRS, CDR2 YFSETQ. The CDR3 is 15 residues long. With 3 bases removed from V and 5 bases from J, the gap between germline ends came to 15 bases. In DNA, the CDR3 is TGCGCCAGCAGCTGGGAAGGGGGGGCACACAATGAGCAGTTCTTC. It translates to CASSWEGGAHNEQFF.

The chain employs TRBV6-5 and TRBJ1-6, with D hard to call. The CDR3 is 16 amino acids. Germline CDR1 is MNHEY and CDR2 is SVGAGI. The germline V and J ends were trimmed by 0 bases and 7 bases, with 13 bases remaining between them. CDR3 DNA: TGTGCCAGCAGTTACTCGAGGTCGACTGGGAATTCACCCCTCCACTTT. Its protein is CASSYSRSTGNSPLHF.

This chain connects TRBV2 to TRBJ2-3; D call uncertain. CDR1 and CDR2 from the germline V gene are SNHLY and FYNNEI. Trimming shortened V by 8 bases and J by 0 bases, and 15 bases separated the two germline ends. This CDR3 region has 15 residues. The CDR3 sequence is CASHFTLTSTDTQYF. The CDR3 DNA is TGTGCCAGCCACTTTACCCTAACTAGCACAGATACGCAGTATTTT.

The sample holds one count of this clone. Other DNA sequences in the sample encode the same CDR3. The chain links TRBV18 to TRBJ1-5; 7 bases align to TRBD1. J gave up 4 bases and V 0 bases, and 3 bases lay outside the gene matches. Germline CDR1 reads KGHSH; CDR2 reads LQKENI. CDR3 length: 15 residues. In DNA, the CDR3 is TGTGCCAGCTCACCACCCCCAGGGGGAAATCAGCCCCAGCATTTT. Encoded protein: CASSPPPGGNQPQHF.

This clone has only one observation. The chain couples TRBV5-5 to TRBJ2-3, with D unclear. The CDR3 loop spans 12 amino acids. Germline-derived CDR1 and CDR2 are SGHKS and YYEKEE (reference sequence). The V and J ends lost 0 bases and 8 bases respectively, with 7 bases between them. The CDR3 sequence is CASSLEFGTQYF. The CDR3 nucleotides are TGTGCCAGCAGCTTGGAATTCGGTACGCAGTATTTT. Filled out from reference TRBV5-5 and TRBJ2-3, the complete variable domain reads DAGVTQSPTHLIKTRGQQVTLRCSPISGHKSVSWYQQVLGQGPQFIFQYYEKEERGRGNFPDRFSARQFPNYSSELNVNALLLGDSALYLCASSLEFGTQYFGPGTRLTVL.

This chain joins TRBV6-5 and TRBJ2-3; tentative D call: TRBD2 (5 bases). The V end lost 0 bases, the J end lost 4 bases, and 11 bases lay between the germline ends. This CDR3 is built from 15 residues. Germline-derived CDR1 and CDR2 are MNHEY and SVGAGI. CDR3 in DNA: TGTGCCAGCAGTTACTCGCCAGAGGGCGCAGATACGCAGTATTTT. Its protein is CASSYSPEGADTQYF.

The V gene is TRBV6-5, the J gene TRBJ1-1; no definite D call. The CDR3 is made up of 16 amino acids. V gave up 2 bases and J gave up 5 bases, with 18 bases separating them. Germline loops: CDR1 MNHEY, CDR2 SVGAGI. As DNA, the CDR3 is TGTGCCAGCAGTTACGGGTCTGCTAGCGGGGAAACTGAAGCTTTCTTT. This gives the protein CASSYGSASGETEAFF.

The chain employs TRBV2 and TRBJ2-4; the D gene is possibly TRBD1 (6 bases). Per germline, CDR1 SNHLY and CDR2 FYNNEI. The CDR3 totals 15 residues. V shed 6 bases and J shed 6 bases, with 18 bases lying between them. The CDR3 here is CASSATGNGLNIQYF. In nucleotides, the CDR3 is TGTGCCAGCAGCGCAACAGGGAACGGGTTAAACATTCAGTACTTC.

J is TRBJ2-2 and V is TRBV7-9, with D tentatively TRBD1 (6 bases). The CDR3 has 15 amino acids. The germline CDR1 and CDR2 sequences are SEHNR and FQNEAQ (reference sequence). V dropped 5 bases and J dropped 6 bases, with 16 bases sitting between them. The CDR3 sequence is CASSPTRQEAGELFF. In DNA, the CDR3 is TGTGCCAGCAGCCCCACCCGACAGGAGGCCGGGGAGCTGTTTTTT.

The chain recombines TRBV2 with TRBJ1-2; tentatively, D is TRBD1 (5 bases). Trimming left V 5 bases short and J 0 bases short, with 13 bases between. This CDR3 is 15 amino acids long. Per the germline V gene, CDR1 is SNHLY and CDR2 is FYNNEI. CDR3 nucleotide sequence: TGTGCCAGCAGTTCTAACAGGAACACTAACTATGGCTACACCTTC. Protein: CASSSNRNTNYGYTF.

This chain joins TRBV7-9 and TRBJ2-2; D remains unclear. This CDR3 is built from 16 residues. Germline-derived CDR1 and CDR2 are SEHNR and FQNEAQ (reference sequence). The V and J ends lost 3 bases and 1 base respectively, with 12 bases between them. The CDR3 here is CASSFNPGWNTGELFF. CDR3 DNA: TGTGCCAGCAGCTTTAATCCAGGCTGGAACACCGGGGAGCTGTTTTTT.

The chain employs TRBV19 and TRBJ2-5, with TRBD1 matching over 10 bases. J was trimmed by 4 bases and V by 4 bases; bases with no gene match: 9. The CDR3 has 16 residues. The germline gives CDR1 LNHDA, CDR2 SQIVND (reference sequence). The CDR3 reads CASSTRTGGGGETQYF. The CDR3, as DNA: TGTGCCAGTAGTACCCGGACAGGGGGTGGGGGAGAGACCCAGTACTTC.

The gene calls are TRBV2 and TRBJ1-1; D is unclear. Germline CDR1 and CDR2: SNHLY and FYNNEI. This CDR3 spans 15 amino acids. Trimming took 2 bases from V and 4 from J, leaving 14 bases between them. The CDR3: CASSERRQVSTEAFF. CDR3 sequence (DNA): TGTGCCAGCAGTGAACGGCGGCAAGTGAGCACTGAAGCTTTCTTT.

This chain uses TRBV28 with TRBJ2-5, with 10 positions matching TRBD2. Germline assignment: CDR1 MDHEN and CDR2 SYDVKM. Trimming removed 3 bases from V and 5 bases from J; junction bases left unmatched: 9. This CDR3 has 16 residues. The CDR3 nucleotides read TGTGCCAGCAGTTTTCTAGCGGGGGTAACAGGGGAGACCCAGTACTTC. Translated: CASSFLAGVTGETQYF. Combining the CDR3 with reference TRBV28 and TRBJ2-5 gives the whole variable domain DVKVTQSSRYLVKRTGEKVFLECVQDMDHENMFWYRQDPGLGLRLIYFSYDVKMKEKGDIPEGYSVSREKKERFSLILESASTNQTSMYLCASSFLAGVTGETQYFGPGTRLLVL.

J is TRBJ2-2 and V is TRBV28; tentative D call: TRBD1 (7 bases). This CDR3 comprises 14 residues. The V gene lost 9 bases and the J gene lost 2 bases, with 13 bases spanning the gap. The germline CDR1 and CDR2 sequences are MDHEN and SYDVKM. The CDR3 sequence: CASVEGANTGELFF. The CDR3 DNA follows: TGTGCCAGTGTGGAGGGGGCAAACACCGGGGAGCTGTTTTTT.

The chain carries TRBV29-1 and TRBJ2-3; D possibly corresponds to TRBD1 (5 bases). The germline gives CDR1 SQVTM, CDR2 ANQGSEA. The length of the CDR3 is 11 residues. Trimming removed 6 bases from V and 4 bases from J, with 8 bases in between. Written as DNA, the CDR3 is TGCAGCGTGGGGCGGTCAGATACGCAGTATTTT. Translated, it gives CSVGRSDTQYF.

The chain recombines TRBV5-1 with TRBJ1-3; 8 bases fit TRBD1. V lost 4 bases and J lost 4; bases outside the gene matches: 10. The CDR3 has 16 amino acids. Germline V lookup: CDR1 SGHRS, CDR2 YFSETQ. The CDR3 region is CASSRNGQGNGNTIYF. Here the CDR3 DNA reads TGCGCCAGCAGCAGAAACGGACAGGGTAACGGAAACACCATATATTTT.

The chain couples TRBV7-2 to TRBJ1-1; D unclear. Per germline, CDR1 SGHTA and CDR2 FQGNSA. Trimming cost V 2 bases and J 0 bases, with 7 bases left between them. This CDR3 spans 14 amino acids. The CDR3 DNA sequence: TGTGCCAGCAGCTTACCTAACTTGAACACTGAAGCTTTCTTT. As protein: CASSLPNLNTEAFF. The complete variable domain, with remaining parts taken from reference TRBV7-2 and TRBJ1-1, reads GAGVSQSPSNKVTEKGKDVELRCDPISGHTALYWYRQSLGQGLEFLIYFQGNSAPDKSGLPSDRFSAERTGGSVSTLTIQRTQQEDSAVYLCASSLPNLNTEAFFGQGTRLTVV.

This clone was detected only a few times. The chain combines TRBV19 with TRBJ2-2; D perhaps matches TRBD1 (6 bases). The V end was cut by 6 bases, the J end by 0 bases, with 11 bases between. The germline gives CDR1 LNHDA, CDR2 SQIVND (reference sequence). This CDR3 comprises 15 residues. CDR3 protein: CASREQGTNTGELFF. The CDR3 nucleotides are TGTGCCAGTAGGGAACAGGGAACGAACACCGGGGAGCTGTTTTTT. Filled out from reference TRBV19 and TRBJ2-2, the complete variable domain reads DGGITQSPKYLFRKEGQNVTLSCEQNLNHDAMYWYRQDPGQGLRLIYYSQIVNDFQKGDIAEGYSVSREKKESFPLTVTSAQKNPTAFYLCASREQGTNTGELFFGEGSRLTVL.

This chain uses TRBV16 with TRBJ1-1, with 12 bases identical to TRBD1. The CDR3 sequence is 17 residues long. Germline CDR1 and CDR2: KGHSY and FQNENV. J lost 6 bases, V lost 4 bases, and 12 bases had no gene match. CDR3 nucleotide sequence: TGTGCCAGCAGCCCTCGTGAGTCGGGACAGGGGGCGGCTGAAGCTTTCTTT. Its translation is CASSPRESGQGAAEAFF.

The gene calls are TRBV10-3 and TRBJ1-4, with D possibly TRBD1 on 5 matching bases. Germline V gene lookup returns CDR1 ENHRY and CDR2 SYGVKD. This CDR3 spans 13 amino acids. V lost 6 bases, J lost 7 bases, and 12 bases lay in between. CDR3 coding DNA: TGTGCCATCAGGGCAGGGCCGGGTGAAAAACTGTTTTTT. As protein: CAIRAGPGEKLFF.

The gene calls are TRBV19 and TRBJ2-3, with TRBD2 matching 11 bases. The CDR3 is made up of 15 amino acids. Germline V gene lookup returns CDR1 LNHDA and CDR2 SQIVND (reference sequence). Trimming removed 3 bases from V and 7 bases from J; junction bases left unmatched: 6. The CDR3, as DNA: TGTGCCAGTAGTATTCGGCTAGCGGGGGGTTATACGCAGTATTTT. It translates to CASSIRLAGGYTQYF.